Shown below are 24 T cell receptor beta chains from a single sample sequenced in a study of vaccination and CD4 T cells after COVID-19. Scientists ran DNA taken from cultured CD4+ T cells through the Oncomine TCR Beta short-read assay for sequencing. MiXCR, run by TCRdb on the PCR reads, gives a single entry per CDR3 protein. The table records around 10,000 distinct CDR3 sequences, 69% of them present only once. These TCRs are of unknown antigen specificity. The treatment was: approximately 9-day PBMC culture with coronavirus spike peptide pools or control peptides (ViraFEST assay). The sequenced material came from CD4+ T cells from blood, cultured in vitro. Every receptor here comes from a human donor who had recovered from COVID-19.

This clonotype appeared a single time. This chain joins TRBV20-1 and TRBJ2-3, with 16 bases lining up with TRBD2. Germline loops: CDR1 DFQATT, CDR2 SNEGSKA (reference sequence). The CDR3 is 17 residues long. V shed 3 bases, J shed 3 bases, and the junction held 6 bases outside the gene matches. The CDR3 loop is CSASPGLAGGRTDTQYF. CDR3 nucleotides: TGCAGTGCTAGCCCGGGACTAGCGGGGGGGCGGACAGATACGCAGTATTTT.

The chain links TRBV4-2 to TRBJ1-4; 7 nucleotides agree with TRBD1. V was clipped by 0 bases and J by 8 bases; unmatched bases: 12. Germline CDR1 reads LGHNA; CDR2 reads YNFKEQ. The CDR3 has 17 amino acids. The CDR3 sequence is CASSQEGRDRVYEKLFF. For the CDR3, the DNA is TGTGCCAGCAGCCAAGAAGGGAGAGACAGGGTATACGAAAAACTGTTTTTT.

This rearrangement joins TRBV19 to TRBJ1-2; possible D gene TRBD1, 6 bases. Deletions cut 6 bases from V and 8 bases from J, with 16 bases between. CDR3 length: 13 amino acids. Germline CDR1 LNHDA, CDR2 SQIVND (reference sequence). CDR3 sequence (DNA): TGTGCCAGTAGACCGACAGGCAGCTGGGGCTACACCTTC. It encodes CASRPTGSWGYTF. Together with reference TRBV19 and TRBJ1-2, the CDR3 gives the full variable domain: DGGITQSPKYLFRKEGQNVTLSCEQNLNHDAMYWYRQDPGQGLRLIYYSQIVNDFQKGDIAEGYSVSREKKESFPLTVTSAQKNPTAFYLCASRPTGSWGYTFGSGTRLTVV.

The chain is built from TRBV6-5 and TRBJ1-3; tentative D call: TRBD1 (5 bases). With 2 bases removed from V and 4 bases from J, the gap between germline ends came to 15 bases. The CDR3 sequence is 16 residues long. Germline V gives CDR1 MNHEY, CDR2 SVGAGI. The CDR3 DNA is TGTGCCAGCAGTTACGATCCGGGACTTGGGGGAAACACCATATATTTT. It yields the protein CASSYDPGLGGNTIYF.

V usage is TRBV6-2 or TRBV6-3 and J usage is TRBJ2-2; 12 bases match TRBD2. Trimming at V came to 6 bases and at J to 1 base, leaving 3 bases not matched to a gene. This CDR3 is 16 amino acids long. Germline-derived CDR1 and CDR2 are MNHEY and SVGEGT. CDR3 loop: CASRRLAGVNTGELFF. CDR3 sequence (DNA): TGTGCCAGCAGACGACTAGCGGGGGTGAACACCGGGGAGCTGTTTTTT.

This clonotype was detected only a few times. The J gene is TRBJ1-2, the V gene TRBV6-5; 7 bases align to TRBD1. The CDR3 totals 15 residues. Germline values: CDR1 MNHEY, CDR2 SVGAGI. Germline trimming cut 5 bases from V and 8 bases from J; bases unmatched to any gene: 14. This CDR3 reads CASSQSTGSLRGYTF. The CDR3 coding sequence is TGTGCCAGCAGTCAGTCGACAGGGTCTCTGCGGGGCTACACCTTC.

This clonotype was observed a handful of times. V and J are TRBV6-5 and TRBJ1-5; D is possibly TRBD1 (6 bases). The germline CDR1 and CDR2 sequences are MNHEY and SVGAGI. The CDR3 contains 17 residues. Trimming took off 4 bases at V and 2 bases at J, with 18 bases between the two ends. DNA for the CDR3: TGTGCCAGCAGTTCTGTACAGGGTGGACGAGGCAATCAGCCCCAGCATTTT. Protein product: CASSSVQGGRGNQPQHF.

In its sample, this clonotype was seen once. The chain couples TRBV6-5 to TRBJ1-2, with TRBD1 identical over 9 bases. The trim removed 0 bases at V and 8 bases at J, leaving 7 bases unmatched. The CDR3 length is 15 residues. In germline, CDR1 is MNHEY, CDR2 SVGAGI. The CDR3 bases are TGTGCCAGCAGTTACTCGGGGACAGGGAAGGACGGCTACACCTTC. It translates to CASSYSGTGKDGYTF.

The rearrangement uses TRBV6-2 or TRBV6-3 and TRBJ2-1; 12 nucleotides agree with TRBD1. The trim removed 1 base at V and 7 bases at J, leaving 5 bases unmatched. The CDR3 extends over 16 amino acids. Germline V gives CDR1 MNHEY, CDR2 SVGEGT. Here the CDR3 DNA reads TGTGCCAGCAGTTACTTCGGGACAGGGGGCAAAAATGAGCAGTTCTTC. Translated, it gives CASSYFGTGGKNEQFF.

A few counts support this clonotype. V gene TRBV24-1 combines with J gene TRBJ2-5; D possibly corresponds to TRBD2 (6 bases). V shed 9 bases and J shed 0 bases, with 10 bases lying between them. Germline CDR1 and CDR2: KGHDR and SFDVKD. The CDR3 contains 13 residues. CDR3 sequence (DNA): TGTGCCACCGGTCGGGGGAACCAAGAGACCCAGTACTTC. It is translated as CATGRGNQETQYF.

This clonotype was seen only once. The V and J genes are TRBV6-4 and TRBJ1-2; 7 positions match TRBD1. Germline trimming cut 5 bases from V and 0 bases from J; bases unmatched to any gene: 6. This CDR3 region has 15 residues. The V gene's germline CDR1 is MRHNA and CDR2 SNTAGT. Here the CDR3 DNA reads TGTGCCAGCAGTAGGGACAGCTTAGCTAACTATGGCTACACCTTC. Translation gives CASSRDSLANYGYTF.

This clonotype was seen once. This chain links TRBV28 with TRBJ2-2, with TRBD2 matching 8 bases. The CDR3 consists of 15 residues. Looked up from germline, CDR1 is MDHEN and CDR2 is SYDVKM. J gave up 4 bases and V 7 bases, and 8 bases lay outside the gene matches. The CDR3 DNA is TGTGCCAGCATTCCAGGACTAGCTATCACCGGGGAGCTGTTTTTT. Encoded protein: CASIPGLAITGELFF.

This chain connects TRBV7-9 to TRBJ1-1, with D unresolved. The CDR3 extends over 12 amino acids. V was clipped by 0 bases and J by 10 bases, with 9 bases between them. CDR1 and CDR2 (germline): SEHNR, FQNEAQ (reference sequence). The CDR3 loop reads CASSLASAGAFF. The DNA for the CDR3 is TGTGCCAGCAGCTTAGCGTCGGCGGGAGCTTTCTTT.

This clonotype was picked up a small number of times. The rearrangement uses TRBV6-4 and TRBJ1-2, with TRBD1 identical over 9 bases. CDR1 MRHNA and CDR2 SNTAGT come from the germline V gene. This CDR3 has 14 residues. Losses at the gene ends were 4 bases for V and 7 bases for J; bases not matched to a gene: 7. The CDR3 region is CASSGDRESGGYTF. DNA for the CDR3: TGTGCCAGCAGTGGGGACAGGGAGAGTGGTGGCTACACCTTC.

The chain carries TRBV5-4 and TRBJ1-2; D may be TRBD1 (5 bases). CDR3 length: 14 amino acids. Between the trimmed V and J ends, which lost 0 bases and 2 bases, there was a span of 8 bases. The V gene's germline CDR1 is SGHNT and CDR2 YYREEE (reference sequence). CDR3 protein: CASSLAGLNYGYTF. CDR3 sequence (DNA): TGTGCCAGCAGCTTGGCGGGACTGAACTATGGCTACACCTTC.

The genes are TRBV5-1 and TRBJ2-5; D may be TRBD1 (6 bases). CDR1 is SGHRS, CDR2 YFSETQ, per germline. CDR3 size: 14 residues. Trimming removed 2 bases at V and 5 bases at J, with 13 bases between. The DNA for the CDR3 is TGCGCCAGCAGCTTTGGGAGCCAGGGGGAGACCCAGTACTTC. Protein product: CASSFGSQGETQYF.

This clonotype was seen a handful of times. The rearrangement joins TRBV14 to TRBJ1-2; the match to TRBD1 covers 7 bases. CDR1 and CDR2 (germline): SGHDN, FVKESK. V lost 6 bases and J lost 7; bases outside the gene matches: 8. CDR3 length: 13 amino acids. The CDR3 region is CASSPRGGFGYTF. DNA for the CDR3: TGTGCCAGCAGTCCTCGAGGGGGCTTTGGCTACACCTTC. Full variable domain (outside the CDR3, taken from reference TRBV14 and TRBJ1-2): EAGVTQFPSHSVIEKGQTVTLRCDPISGHDNLYWYRRVMGKEIKFLLHFVKESKQDESGMPNNRFLAERTGGTYSTLKVQPAELEDSGVYFCASSPRGGFGYTFGSGTRLTVV.

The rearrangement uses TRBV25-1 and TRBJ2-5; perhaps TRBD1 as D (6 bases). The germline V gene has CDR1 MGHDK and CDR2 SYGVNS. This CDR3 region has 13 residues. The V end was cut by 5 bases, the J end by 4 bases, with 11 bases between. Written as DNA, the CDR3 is TGTGCCAGCAGTTGGACAGCGACAGAGACCCAGTACTTC. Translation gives CASSWTATETQYF.

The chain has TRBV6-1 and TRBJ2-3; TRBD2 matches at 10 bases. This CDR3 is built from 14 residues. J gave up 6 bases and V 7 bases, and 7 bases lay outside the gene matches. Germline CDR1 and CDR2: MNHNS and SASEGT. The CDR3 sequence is CASTVAGGRDTQYF. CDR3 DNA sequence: TGTGCCAGCACCGTAGCGGGAGGTCGGGATACGCAGTATTTT.

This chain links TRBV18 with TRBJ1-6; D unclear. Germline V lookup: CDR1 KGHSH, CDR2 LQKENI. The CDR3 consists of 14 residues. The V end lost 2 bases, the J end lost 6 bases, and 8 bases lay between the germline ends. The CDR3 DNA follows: TGTGCCAGCTCACCAATGGGTATTAATTCACCCCTCCACTTT. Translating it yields CASSPMGINSPLHF.

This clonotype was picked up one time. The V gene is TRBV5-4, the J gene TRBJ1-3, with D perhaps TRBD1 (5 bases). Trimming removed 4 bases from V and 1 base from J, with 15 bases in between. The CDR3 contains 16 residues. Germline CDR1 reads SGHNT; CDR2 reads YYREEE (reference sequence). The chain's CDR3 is CASSEGTGTSGNTIYF. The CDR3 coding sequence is TGTGCCAGCAGCGAAGGGACGGGAACGTCTGGAAACACCATATATTTT.

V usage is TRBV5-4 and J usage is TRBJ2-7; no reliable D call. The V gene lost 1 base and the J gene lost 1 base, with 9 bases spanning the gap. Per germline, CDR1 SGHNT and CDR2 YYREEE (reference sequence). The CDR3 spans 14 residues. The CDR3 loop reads CASSLQMGSYEQYF. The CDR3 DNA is TGTGCCAGCAGCTTGCAGATGGGTTCCTACGAGCAGTACTTC.

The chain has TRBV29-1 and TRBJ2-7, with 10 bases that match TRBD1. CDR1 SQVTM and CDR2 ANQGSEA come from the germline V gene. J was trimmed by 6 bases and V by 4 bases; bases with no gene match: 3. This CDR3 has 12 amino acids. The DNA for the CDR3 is TGCAGCGTTGTAGGGACAGGGGTCGAGCAGTACTTC. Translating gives CSVVGTGVEQYF.

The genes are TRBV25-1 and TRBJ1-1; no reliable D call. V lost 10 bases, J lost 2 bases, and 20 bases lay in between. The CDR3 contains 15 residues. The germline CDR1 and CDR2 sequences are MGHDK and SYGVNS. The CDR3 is CATGGTESLNTEAFF. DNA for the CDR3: TGTGCCACCGGCGGAACCGAGAGCCTCAACACTGAAGCTTTCTTT.